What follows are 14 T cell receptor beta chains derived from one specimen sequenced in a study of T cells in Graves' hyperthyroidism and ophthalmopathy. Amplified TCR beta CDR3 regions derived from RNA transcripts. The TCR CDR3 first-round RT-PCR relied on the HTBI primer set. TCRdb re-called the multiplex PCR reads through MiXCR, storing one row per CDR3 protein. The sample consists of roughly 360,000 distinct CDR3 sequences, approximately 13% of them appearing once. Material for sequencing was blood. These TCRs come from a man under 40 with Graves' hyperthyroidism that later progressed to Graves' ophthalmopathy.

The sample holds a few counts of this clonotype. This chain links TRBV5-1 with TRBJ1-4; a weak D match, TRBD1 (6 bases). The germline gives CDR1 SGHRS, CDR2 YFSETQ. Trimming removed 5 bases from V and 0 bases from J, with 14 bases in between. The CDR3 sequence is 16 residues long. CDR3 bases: TGCGCCAGCAGGCCCCCCGGGACAACAACTAATGAAAAACTGTTTTTT. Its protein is CASRPPGTTTNEKLFF.

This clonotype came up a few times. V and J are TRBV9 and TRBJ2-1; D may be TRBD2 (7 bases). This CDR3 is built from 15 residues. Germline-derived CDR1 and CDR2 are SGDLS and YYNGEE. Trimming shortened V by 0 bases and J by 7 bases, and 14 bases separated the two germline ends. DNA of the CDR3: TGTGCCAGCAGCGTAGAGGGGGGGCCTTCGAATGAGCAGTTCTTC. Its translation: CASSVEGGPSNEQFF.

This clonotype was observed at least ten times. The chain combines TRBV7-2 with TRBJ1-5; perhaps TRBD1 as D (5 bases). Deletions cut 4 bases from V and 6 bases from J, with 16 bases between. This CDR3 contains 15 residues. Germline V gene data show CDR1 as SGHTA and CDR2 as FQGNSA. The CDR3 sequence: CASSSYQGAGQPQHF. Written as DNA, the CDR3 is TGTGCCAGCAGCTCCTACCAAGGGGCTGGTCAGCCCCAGCATTTT.

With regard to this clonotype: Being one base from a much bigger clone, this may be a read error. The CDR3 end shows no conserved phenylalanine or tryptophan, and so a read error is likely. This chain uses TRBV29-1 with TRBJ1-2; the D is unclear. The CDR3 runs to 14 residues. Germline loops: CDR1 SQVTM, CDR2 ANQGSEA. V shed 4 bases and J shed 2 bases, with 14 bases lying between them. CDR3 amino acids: CSVARTVGNYGYTL. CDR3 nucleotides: TGCAGCGTTGCCCGGACGGTGGGAAACTATGGCTACACCCTC.

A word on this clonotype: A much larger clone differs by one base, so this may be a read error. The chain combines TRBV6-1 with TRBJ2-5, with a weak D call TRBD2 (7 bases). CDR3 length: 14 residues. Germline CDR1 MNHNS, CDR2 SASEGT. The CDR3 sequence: CASSESGGQETQHF. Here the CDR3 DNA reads TGTGCCAGCAGTGAATCGGGGGGCCAAGAGACCCAGCACTTC.

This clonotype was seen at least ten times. The CDR3 nucleotides read TGTGCCAGCAGTACGTCCGGGACTCCCTACGAGCAGTACTTC. It translates to CASSTSGTPYEQYF. V gene TRBV6-1 combines with J gene TRBJ2-7, with D perhaps TRBD2 (6 bases). The CDR3 is 14 amino acids. Between the trimmed V and J ends, which lost 5 bases and 2 bases, there was a span of 13 bases. The germline V gene has CDR1 MNHNS and CDR2 SASEGT.

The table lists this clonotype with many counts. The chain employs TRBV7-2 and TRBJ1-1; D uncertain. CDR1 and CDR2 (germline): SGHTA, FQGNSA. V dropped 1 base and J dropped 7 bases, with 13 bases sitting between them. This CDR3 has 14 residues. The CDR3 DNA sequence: TGTGCCAGCAGCTTAGTTGGGCCTCCTAATGAAGCTTTCTTT. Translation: CASSLVGPPNEAFF. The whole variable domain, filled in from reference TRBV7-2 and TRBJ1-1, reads GAGVSQSPSNKVTEKGKDVELRCDPISGHTALYWYRQSLGQGLEFLIYFQGNSAPDKSGLPSDRFSAERTGGSVSTLTIQRTQQEDSAVYLCASSLVGPPNEAFFGQGTRLTVV.

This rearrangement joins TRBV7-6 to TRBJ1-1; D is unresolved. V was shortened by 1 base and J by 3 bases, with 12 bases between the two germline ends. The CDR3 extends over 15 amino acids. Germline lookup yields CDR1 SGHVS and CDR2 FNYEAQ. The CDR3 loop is CASSLEGAWDTEAFF. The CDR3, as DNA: TGTGCCAGCAGCTTAGAGGGCGCGTGGGACACTGAAGCTTTCTTT.

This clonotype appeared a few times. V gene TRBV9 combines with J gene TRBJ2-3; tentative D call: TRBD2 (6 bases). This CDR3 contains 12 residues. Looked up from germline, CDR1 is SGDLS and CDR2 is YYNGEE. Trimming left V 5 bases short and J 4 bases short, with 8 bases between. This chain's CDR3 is CASRGGSDTQYF. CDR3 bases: TGTGCCAGCAGGGGGGGATCAGATACGCAGTATTTT.

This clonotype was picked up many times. CDR3 in DNA: TGTGCCACCCGTGGCGGGCGGGCAGATACGCAGTATTTT. Protein sequence: CATRGGRADTQYF. The chain recombines TRBV24-1 with TRBJ2-3, with D possibly being TRBD2 (5 bases). CDR3 length equals 13 residues. Looked up from germline, CDR1 is KGHDR and CDR2 is SFDVKD. The V end lost 9 bases, the J end lost 4 bases, and 13 bases lay between the germline ends.

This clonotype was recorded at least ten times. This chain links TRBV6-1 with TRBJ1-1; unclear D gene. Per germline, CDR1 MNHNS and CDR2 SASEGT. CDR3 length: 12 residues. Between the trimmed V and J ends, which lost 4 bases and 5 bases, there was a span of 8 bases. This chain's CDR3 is CASSVTVTEAFF. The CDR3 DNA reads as TGTGCCAGCAGTGTAACAGTGACTGAAGCTTTCTTT.

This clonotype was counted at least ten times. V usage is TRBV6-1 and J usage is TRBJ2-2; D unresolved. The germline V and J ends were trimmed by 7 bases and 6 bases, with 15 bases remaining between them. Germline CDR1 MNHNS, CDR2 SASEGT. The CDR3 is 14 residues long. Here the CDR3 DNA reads TGTGCCAGCATCCTCACCCGGGCGGCCGGGGAGCTGTTTTTT. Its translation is CASILTRAAGELFF.

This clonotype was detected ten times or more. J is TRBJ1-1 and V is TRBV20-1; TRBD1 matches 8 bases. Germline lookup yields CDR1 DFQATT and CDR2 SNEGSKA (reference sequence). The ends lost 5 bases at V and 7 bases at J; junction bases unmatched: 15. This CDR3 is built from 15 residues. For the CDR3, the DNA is TGCAGTGCTGAACCGGGACAGGTACACGCGTTTGAAGCTTTCTTT. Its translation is CSAEPGQVHAFEAFF.

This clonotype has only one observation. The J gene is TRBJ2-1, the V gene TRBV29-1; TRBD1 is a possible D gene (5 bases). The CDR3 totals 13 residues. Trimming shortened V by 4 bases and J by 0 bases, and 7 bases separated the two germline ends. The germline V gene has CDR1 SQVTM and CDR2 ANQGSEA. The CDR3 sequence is CSVAGYSYNEQFF. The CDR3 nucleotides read TGCAGCGTTGCAGGGTACTCCTACAATGAGCAGTTCTTC.